This entry lists 20 T cell receptor beta chains sequenced from one sample in a study of early T cells in non-severe SARS-CoV-2 infection. Each CDR3 protein gets one entry after TCRdb re-called the 5' RACE reads with MiXCR. The table includes approximately 30,000 distinct CDR3 sequences, 5.5% to 8% detected once. Sequenced material: whole blood. The origin of the receptors is an adult who was a healthcare worker with PCR-confirmed SARS-CoV-2 infection or an uninfected control (not recorded which).

This clonotype has more than one count but fewer than ten. V and J are TRBV5-1 and TRBJ1-1; no clear D. V gave up 0 bases and J gave up 4 bases, with 7 bases separating them. CDR1 and CDR2 (germline): SGHRS, YFSETQ. This CDR3 is built from 13 residues. CDR3 loop: CASSLELFTEAFF. The CDR3 nucleotides are TGCGCCAGCAGCTTGGAGTTGTTCACTGAAGCTTTCTTT.

This clonotype was recorded many times. The rearrangement uses TRBV13 and TRBJ2-7; D uncertain. Trimming left V 4 bases short and J 2 bases short, with 18 bases between. The CDR3 extends over 16 amino acids. Germline lookup yields CDR1 PRHDT and CDR2 FYEKMQ (reference sequence). The CDR3 region is CASSSTPRPRTYEQYF. CDR3 nucleotide sequence: TGTGCCAGCAGCTCCACTCCTAGGCCCCGGACCTACGAGCAGTACTTC.

In this sample, this clonotype turned up many times. The rearrangement joins TRBV12-3 or TRBV12-4 to TRBJ1-1; 8 nucleotides align to TRBD1. The V segment lost 10 bases and the J segment 8 bases; nucleotides outside the gene matches: 15. The CDR3 totals 14 residues. CDR3 sequence: CATAQGGLRGEAFF. Written as DNA, the CDR3 is TGTGCCACAGCACAGGGGGGCCTGCGGGGCGAAGCTTTCTTT.

This clonotype was seen ten or more times. The CDR3: CASSFRDYRSYNEQFF. Here the CDR3 DNA reads TGTGCCAGCAGCTTCCGGGACTACCGATCCTACAATGAGCAGTTCTTC. This chain uses TRBV7-9 with TRBJ2-1; 7 bases agree with TRBD2. Germline V gene lookup returns CDR1 SEHNR and CDR2 FQNEAQ (reference sequence). The trim removed 3 bases at V and 1 base at J, leaving 6 bases unmatched. The CDR3 has 16 amino acids.

This clonotype was recorded at least ten times. The rearrangement links TRBV19 to TRBJ1-2, with 7 bases that match TRBD1. This CDR3 has 11 amino acids. Per germline, CDR1 LNHDA and CDR2 SQIVND (reference sequence). J was trimmed by 6 bases and V by 6 bases; bases with no gene match: 1. The CDR3 coding sequence is TGTGCCAGTAGAACAGGGGATGGCTACACCTTC. It is translated as CASRTGDGYTF.

In this sample, this clonotype turned up many times. This sequence joins TRBV20-1 and TRBJ1-2; 11 nucleotides match TRBD1. This CDR3 has 16 amino acids. V lost 4 bases, J lost 4 bases, and 11 bases stayed unmatched. Germline V CDR1 and CDR2: DFQATT, SNEGSKA (reference sequence). CDR3 amino acids: CSATTQRTGGAYGYTF. The DNA of the CDR3 is TGCAGTGCTACTACCCAGCGGACAGGGGGCGCCTATGGCTACACCTTC.

This clonotype was recorded at least ten times. The V call is TRBV7-9, the J call TRBJ2-3; unclear D gene. This CDR3 is built from 14 residues. V gave up 5 bases and J gave up 3 bases, with 12 bases separating them. Germline lookup yields CDR1 SEHNR and CDR2 FQNEAQ (reference sequence). The CDR3 sequence: CASSTWPGTDTQYF. CDR3 in DNA: TGTGCCAGCAGCACCTGGCCGGGTACAGATACGCAGTATTTT.

The chain carries TRBV10-3 and TRBJ2-1, with 12 bases matching TRBD2. The CDR3 runs 15 residues. The V gene's germline CDR1 is ENHRY and CDR2 SYGVKD. Trimming at V came to 8 bases and at J to 6 bases, leaving 8 bases not matched to a gene. The CDR3 sequence is CAIGGLAGATNEQFF. The CDR3 DNA reads TGTGCCATCGGGGGACTAGCGGGCGCAACCAATGAGCAGTTCTTC.

This clonotype was detected many times. J is TRBJ1-1 and V is TRBV18, with TRBD1 matching over 9 bases. Per the germline V gene, CDR1 is KGHSH and CDR2 is LQKENI. The V and J ends lost 5 bases and 1 base, in that order; junction bases with no gene match: 8. The CDR3 has 16 amino acids. The DNA for the CDR3 is TGTGCCAGCTCAACCAAAACAGGGGGCTGGAACACTGAAGCTTTCTTT. Its translation is CASSTKTGGWNTEAFF.

The chain recombines TRBV5-1 with TRBJ1-1; D gene uncertain. CDR3 length: 14 amino acids. In germline, CDR1 is SGHRS, CDR2 YFSETQ. V lost 4 bases to trimming and J lost 1 base, with 11 bases between them. CDR3 DNA: TGCGCCAGCAGCCTACTGACCCAGAACACTGAAGCTTTCTTT. Residues: CASSLLTQNTEAFF. Full variable domain (remainder filled in from reference TRBV5-1 and TRBJ1-1): KAGVTQTPRYLIKTRGQQVTLSCSPISGHRSVSWYQQTPGQGLQFLFEYFSETQRNKGNFPGRFSGRQFSNSRSEMNVSTLELGDSALYLCASSLLTQNTEAFFGQGTRLTVV.

This clonotype was detected ten times or more. CDR3 loop: CASRVRQGTTNEKLFF. The CDR3 coding sequence is TGTGCCAGCAGGGTCCGACAGGGAACCACTAATGAAAAACTGTTTTTT. This chain connects TRBV27 to TRBJ1-4; TRBD1 matches 7 bases. V lost 6 bases, J lost 2 bases, and 9 bases stayed unmatched. This CDR3 region has 16 residues. The germline gives CDR1 MNHEY, CDR2 SMNVEV (reference sequence).

This clonotype was counted many times. The chain uses TRBV7-6 and TRBJ2-5; 8 bases fit TRBD1. CDR1 SGHVS and CDR2 FNYEAQ come from the germline V gene. V shed 1 base, J shed 0 bases, and the junction held 10 bases outside the gene matches. The CDR3 runs 18 residues. The CDR3 bases are TGTGCCAGCAGCTTAGTAGGTTTCCTGACAGGGGACCAAGAGACCCAGTACTTC. It translates to CASSLVGFLTGDQETQYF.

In this sample, this clonotype turned up many times. J is TRBJ2-2 and V is TRBV10-2, with D possibly being TRBD2 (6 bases). Trimming shortened V by 6 bases and J by 7 bases, and 12 bases separated the two germline ends. Germline V gene sequence: CDR1 WSHSY, CDR2 SAAADI. CDR3 length: 13 amino acids. The CDR3 spells CASRSQGGGELFF. CDR3 nucleotides: TGCGCCAGCAGGAGCCAGGGAGGCGGGGAGCTGTTTTTT.

The sample holds many counts of this clonotype. V is TRBV7-8 and J is TRBJ1-4, with TRBD1 matching over 9 bases. CDR3 length equals 14 residues. The V and J ends lost 3 bases and 8 bases, in that order; junction bases with no gene match: 4. CDR1 SGHVS and CDR2 FQNEAQ come from the germline V gene. The CDR3 sequence is CASSLYRGPEKLFF. As DNA, the CDR3 is TGTGCCAGCAGCTTGTACAGGGGGCCCGAAAAACTGTTTTTT.

The rearrangement uses TRBV3-1 and TRBJ1-4; D gene ambiguous. V was shortened by 3 bases and J by 1 base, with 9 bases between the two germline ends. Germline V gene lookup returns CDR1 LGHDT and CDR2 YNNKEL (reference sequence). This CDR3 comprises 15 residues. CDR3 protein: CASSHNTGTNEKLFF. As DNA, the CDR3 is TGTGCCAGCAGCCATAACACCGGAACTAATGAAAAACTGTTTTTT.

This clonotype was detected ten times or more. This chain links TRBV18 with TRBJ2-1; D is undetermined. There are 16 residues in the CDR3. V lost 0 bases and J lost 1, with 10 bases in between. The V gene's germline CDR1 is KGHSH and CDR2 LQKENI. The CDR3 protein is CASSPPSLGSYNEQFF. CDR3 bases: TGTGCCAGCTCACCACCGTCACTGGGATCCTACAATGAGCAGTTCTTC.

CDR3 bases: TGTGCCAGCAGCCAGCTAGCGGGGATCTACGAGCAGTACTTC. It specifies CASSQLAGIYEQYF. V gene TRBV3-1 combines with J gene TRBJ2-7, with 9 positions matching TRBD2. Trimming took 3 bases from V and 3 from J; bases not matched to a gene: 3. The CDR3 spans 14 residues. Germline V gives CDR1 LGHDT, CDR2 YNNKEL (reference sequence).

There are many counts of this clonotype. The rearrangement uses TRBV18 and TRBJ2-5, with D perhaps TRBD2 (6 bases). The CDR3 totals 14 residues. Germline CDR1 is KGHSH and CDR2 is LQKENI. V lost 3 bases and J lost 3, with 11 bases in between. CDR3 in DNA: TGTGCCAGCTCACCTCGATTAGCGGAAGAGACCCAGTACTTC. Translation gives CASSPRLAEETQYF.

By sample fraction, this clonotype is medium-sized. The V and J genes are TRBV13 and TRBJ2-1; possibly TRBD1 for D (6 bases). The V gene's germline CDR1 is PRHDT and CDR2 FYEKMQ (reference sequence). The CDR3 spans 14 residues. V was shortened by 3 bases and J by 1 base, with 7 bases between the two germline ends. CDR3 nucleotides: TGTGCCAGCAGCTTTACAGGGTCCTACAATGAGCAGTTCTTC. Its protein is CASSFTGSYNEQFF.

The genes are TRBV9 and TRBJ2-1; D is unclear. Trimming cost V 7 bases and J 0 bases, with 8 bases left between them. This CDR3 comprises 13 residues. The germline V gene encodes CDR1 SGDLS and CDR2 YYNGEE. Here the CDR3 reads CASACSSYNEQFF. CDR3 DNA: TGTGCCAGCGCGTGTAGCTCCTACAATGAGCAGTTCTTC.